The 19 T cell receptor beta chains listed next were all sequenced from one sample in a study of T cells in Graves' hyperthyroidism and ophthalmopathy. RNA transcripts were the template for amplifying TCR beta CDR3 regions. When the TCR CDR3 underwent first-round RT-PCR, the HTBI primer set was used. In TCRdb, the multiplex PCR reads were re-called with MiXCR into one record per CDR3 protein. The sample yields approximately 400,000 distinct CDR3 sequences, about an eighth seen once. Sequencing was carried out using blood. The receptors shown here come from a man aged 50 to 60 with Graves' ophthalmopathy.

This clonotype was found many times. CDR3 nucleotides: TGTGCCAGCAGACCGGGACAGGGATTTTACGAGCAGTACTTC. Its protein is CASRPGQGFYEQYF. The V and J genes are TRBV6-2 or TRBV6-3 and TRBJ2-7, with TRBD1 identical over 9 bases. V gave up 6 bases and J gave up 4 bases; unmatched junction bases: 7. CDR1 is MNHEY, CDR2 SVGEGT, per germline. The CDR3 extends over 14 amino acids.

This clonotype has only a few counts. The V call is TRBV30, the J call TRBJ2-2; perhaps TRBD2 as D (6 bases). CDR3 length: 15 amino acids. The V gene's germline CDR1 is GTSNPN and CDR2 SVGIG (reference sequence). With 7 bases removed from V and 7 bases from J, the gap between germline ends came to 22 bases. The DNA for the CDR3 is TGTGCCTCCCGGGGGAGTGCCAGGGTGGTCGGGGAGCTGTTTTTT. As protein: CASRGSARVVGELFF.

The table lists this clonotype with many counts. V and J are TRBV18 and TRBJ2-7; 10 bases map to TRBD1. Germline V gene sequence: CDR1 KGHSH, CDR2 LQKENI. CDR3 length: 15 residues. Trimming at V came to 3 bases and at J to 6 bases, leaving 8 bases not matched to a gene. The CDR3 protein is CASSPGRDRGGEQYF. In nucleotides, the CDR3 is TGTGCCAGCTCACCTGGCCGGGACAGGGGCGGCGAGCAGTACTTC.

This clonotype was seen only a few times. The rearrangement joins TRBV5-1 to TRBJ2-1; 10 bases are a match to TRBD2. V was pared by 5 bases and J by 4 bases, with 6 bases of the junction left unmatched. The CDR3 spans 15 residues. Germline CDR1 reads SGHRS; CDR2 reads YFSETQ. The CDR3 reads CASRAGLADYNEQFF. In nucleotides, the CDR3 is TGCGCCAGCAGAGCCGGACTAGCGGATTACAATGAGCAGTTCTTC.

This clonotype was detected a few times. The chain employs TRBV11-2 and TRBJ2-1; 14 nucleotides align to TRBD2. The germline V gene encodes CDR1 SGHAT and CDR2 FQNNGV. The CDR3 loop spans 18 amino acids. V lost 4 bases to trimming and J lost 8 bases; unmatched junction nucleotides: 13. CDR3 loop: CASSSIGLAGGRRDEQFF. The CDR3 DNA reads TGTGCCAGCAGCTCGATAGGACTAGCGGGAGGCCGCCGGGATGAGCAGTTCTTC.

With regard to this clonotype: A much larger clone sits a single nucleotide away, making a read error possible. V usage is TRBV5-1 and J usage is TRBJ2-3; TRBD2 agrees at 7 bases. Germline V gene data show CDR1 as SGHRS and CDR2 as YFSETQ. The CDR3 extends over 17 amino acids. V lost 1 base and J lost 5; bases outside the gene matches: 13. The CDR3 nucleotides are TGCGCCAGCAGCTTGTCGCTAGTGGGAGGGCCGGAAGATACGCAGTATTTT. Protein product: CASSLSLVGGPEDTQYF.

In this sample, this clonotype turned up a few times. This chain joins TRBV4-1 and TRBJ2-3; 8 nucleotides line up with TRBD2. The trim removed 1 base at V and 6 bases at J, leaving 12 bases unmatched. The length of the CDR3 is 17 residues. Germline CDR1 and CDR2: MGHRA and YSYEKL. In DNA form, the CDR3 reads TGCGCCAGCAGCCAAGGGGTGGCTAGCGGGTCGTTGGATACGCAGTATTTT. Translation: CASSQGVASGSLDTQYF.

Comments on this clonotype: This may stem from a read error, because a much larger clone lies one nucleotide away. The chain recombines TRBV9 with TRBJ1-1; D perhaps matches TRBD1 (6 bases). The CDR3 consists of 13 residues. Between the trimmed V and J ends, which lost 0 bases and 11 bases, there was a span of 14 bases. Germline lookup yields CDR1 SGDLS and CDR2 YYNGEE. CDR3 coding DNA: TGTGCCAGCAGCGTAGATAATTGGGGGCGGGCTTTCTTT. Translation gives CASSVDNWGRAFF.

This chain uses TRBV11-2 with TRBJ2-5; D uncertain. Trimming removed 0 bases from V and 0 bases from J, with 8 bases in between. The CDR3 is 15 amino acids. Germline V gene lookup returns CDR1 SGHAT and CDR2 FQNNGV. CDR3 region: CASSLENWNQETQYF. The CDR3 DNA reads TGTGCCAGCAGCTTAGAAAACTGGAACCAAGAGACCCAGTACTTC.

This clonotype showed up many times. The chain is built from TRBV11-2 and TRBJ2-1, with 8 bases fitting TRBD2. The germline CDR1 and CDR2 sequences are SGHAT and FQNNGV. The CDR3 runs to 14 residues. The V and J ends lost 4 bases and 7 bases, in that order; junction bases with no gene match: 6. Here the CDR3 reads CASSWSGGGNEQFF. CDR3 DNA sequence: TGTGCCAGCAGCTGGAGCGGGGGAGGGAATGAGCAGTTCTTC.

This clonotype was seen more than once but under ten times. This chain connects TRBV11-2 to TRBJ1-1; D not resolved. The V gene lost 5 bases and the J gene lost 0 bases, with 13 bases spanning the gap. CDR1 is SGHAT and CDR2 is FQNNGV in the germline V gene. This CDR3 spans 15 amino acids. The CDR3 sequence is CASSRTVNMNTEAFF. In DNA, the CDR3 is TGTGCCAGCAGCCGGACGGTTAACATGAACACTGAAGCTTTCTTT.

CDR3 coding DNA: TGTGCCAGCAGTTTAGGGGAGGGAGATACGCAGTATTTT. Translation gives CASSLGEGDTQYF. The rearrangement links TRBV6-1 to TRBJ2-3, with 7 bases aligning to TRBD2. Germline CDR1 MNHNS, CDR2 SASEGT. This CDR3 comprises 13 residues. Trimming removed 5 bases from V and 5 bases from J; junction bases left unmatched: 4.

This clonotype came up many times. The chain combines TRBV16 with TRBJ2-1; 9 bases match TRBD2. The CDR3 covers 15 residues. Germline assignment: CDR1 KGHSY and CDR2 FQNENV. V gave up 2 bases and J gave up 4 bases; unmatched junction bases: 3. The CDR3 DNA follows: TGTGCCAGCAGCCAAGCTAGCGGGGAGTACAATGAGCAGTTCTTC. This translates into CASSQASGEYNEQFF. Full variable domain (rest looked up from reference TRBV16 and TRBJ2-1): GEEVAQTPKHLVRGEGQKAKLYCAPIKGHSYVFWYQQVLKNEFKFLISFQNENVFDETGMPKERFSAKCLPNSPCSLEIQATKLEDSAVYFCASSQASGEYNEQFFGPGTRLTVL.

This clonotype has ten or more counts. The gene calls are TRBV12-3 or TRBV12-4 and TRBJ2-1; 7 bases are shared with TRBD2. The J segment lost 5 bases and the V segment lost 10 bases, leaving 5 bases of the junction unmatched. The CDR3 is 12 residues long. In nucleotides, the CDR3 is TGTGCCACCGCGGGGGACGACAATGAGCAGTTCTTC. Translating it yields CATAGDDNEQFF.

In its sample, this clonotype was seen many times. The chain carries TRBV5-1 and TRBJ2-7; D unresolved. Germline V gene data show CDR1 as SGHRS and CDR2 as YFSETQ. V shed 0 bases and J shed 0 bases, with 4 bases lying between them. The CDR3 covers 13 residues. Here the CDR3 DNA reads TGCGCCAGCAGCTTGGGGTTCTCCTACGAGCAGTACTTC. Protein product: CASSLGFSYEQYF.

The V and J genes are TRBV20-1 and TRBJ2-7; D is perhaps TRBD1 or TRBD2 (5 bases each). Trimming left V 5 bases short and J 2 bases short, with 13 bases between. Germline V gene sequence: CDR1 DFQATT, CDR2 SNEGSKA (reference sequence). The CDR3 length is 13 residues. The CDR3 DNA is TGCAGTGCTCCCGGGACGGACCCCTACGAGCAGTACTTC. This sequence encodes CSAPGTDPYEQYF.

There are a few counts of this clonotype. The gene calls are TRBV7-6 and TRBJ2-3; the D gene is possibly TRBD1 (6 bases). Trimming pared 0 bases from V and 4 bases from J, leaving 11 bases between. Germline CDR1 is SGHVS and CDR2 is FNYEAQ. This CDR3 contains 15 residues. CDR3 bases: TGTGCCAGCAGCTTAGCCACAGGGTTGGCAGATACGCAGTATTTT. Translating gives CASSLATGLADTQYF.

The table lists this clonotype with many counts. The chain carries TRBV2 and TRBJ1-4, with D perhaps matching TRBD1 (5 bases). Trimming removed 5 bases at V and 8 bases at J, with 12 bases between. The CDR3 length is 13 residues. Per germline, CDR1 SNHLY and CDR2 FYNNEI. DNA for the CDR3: TGTGCCAGCAGTACCAGGGTGGAGGAAAAACTGTTTTTT. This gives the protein CASSTRVEEKLFF.

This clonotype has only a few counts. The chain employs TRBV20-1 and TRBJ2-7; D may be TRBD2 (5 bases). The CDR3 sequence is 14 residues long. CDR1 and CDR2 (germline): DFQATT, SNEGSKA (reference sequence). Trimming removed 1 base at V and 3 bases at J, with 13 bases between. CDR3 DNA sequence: TGCAGTGCTAGAGGCTCAGCGGTCGGCTACGAGCAGTACTTC. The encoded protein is CSARGSAVGYEQYF.